Each of the 14 T cell receptor beta chains below was sequenced from the same sample in a study of siplizumab effects on memory and regulatory T cells. Assay used: immunoSEQ multiplex PCR; TCRdb lists only in-frame clones, some missing. Of some 97,000 clones in the sample, about 90% are singletons; the top ten hold around 0.68%. The sample consisted of Tregs sorted from blood. The receptor source for this set is a human donor in good health.

The chain joins TRBV19 to TRBJ2-3; D possibly corresponds to TRBD1 (5 bases). The germline gives CDR1 LNHDA, CDR2 SQIVND (reference sequence). Trimming shortened V by 3 bases and J by 6 bases, and 16 bases separated the two germline ends. CDR3 length: 15 amino acids. Here the CDR3 reads CASSMNRDPGDTQYF. The CDR3 DNA reads as TGTGCCAGTAGTATGAATCGTGATCCAGGGGATACGCAGTATTTT. Full variable domain (missing parts from reference TRBV19 and TRBJ2-3): DGGITQSPKYLFRKEGQNVTLSCEQNLNHDAMYWYRQDPGQGLRLIYYSQIVNDFQKGDIAEGYSVSREKKESFPLTVTSAQKNPTAFYLCASSMNRDPGDTQYFGPGTRLTVL.

The V gene is TRBV11-2, the J gene TRBJ2-2, with 10 bases identical to TRBD1. The CDR3 has 15 amino acids. Germline CDR1 SGHAT, CDR2 FQNNGV. Losses at the gene ends were 3 bases for V and 6 bases for J; bases not matched to a gene: 4. CDR3 DNA: TGTGCCAGCAGCTTTGGGACAGGGGTCCCCGGGGAGCTGTTTTTT. Amino acid sequence: CASSFGTGVPGELFF.

The J gene is TRBJ2-7, the V gene TRBV7-8; D is unclear. The CDR3 contains 14 residues. Germline V gene lookup returns CDR1 SGHVS and CDR2 FQNEAQ. V was cut by 4 bases and J by 1 base, with 11 bases left in between. CDR3 nucleotide sequence: TGTGCCAGCAGCTCCTCGAGGACGTCCTACGAGCAGTACTTC. Translated: CASSSSRTSYEQYF.

The chain links TRBV6-5 to TRBJ2-1, with D perhaps being TRBD1 or TRBD2 (5 bases each). CDR1 is MNHEY, CDR2 SVGAGI, per germline. V was pared by 6 bases and J by 4 bases, with 10 bases between. The length of the CDR3 is 13 residues. The DNA of the CDR3 is TGTGCCAGCAGCCGGGACGTATACAATGAGCAGTTCTTC. Its protein is CASSRDVYNEQFF.

The chain recombines TRBV7-9 with TRBJ2-1; TRBD2 might be the D (5 bases). The V and J ends lost 1 base and 10 bases respectively, with 5 bases between them. The CDR3 covers 11 residues. Germline-derived CDR1 and CDR2 are SEHNR and FQNEAQ (reference sequence). The chain's CDR3 is CASSLGREQFF. CDR3 DNA: TGTGCCAGCAGCTTAGGGAGGGAGCAGTTCTTC. The whole variable domain, filled in from reference TRBV7-9 and TRBJ2-1, reads DTGVSQNPRHKITKRGQNVTFRCDPISEHNRLYWYRQTLGQGPEFLTYFQNEAQLEKSRLLSDRFSAERPKGSFSTLEIQRTEQGDSAMYLCASSLGREQFFGPGTRLTVL.

The chain has TRBV6-5 and TRBJ1-1; D remains unclear. The CDR3 has 13 residues. Germline values: CDR1 MNHEY, CDR2 SVGAGI. Trimming took off 8 bases at V and 4 bases at J, with 14 bases between the two ends. The CDR3 sequence is CASYSRPSTEAFF. Written as DNA, the CDR3 is TGTGCCAGCTATAGTAGGCCGAGCACTGAAGCTTTCTTT.

The chain carries TRBV6-1 and TRBJ2-1, with unresolved D. There are 12 residues in the CDR3. CDR1 is MNHNS and CDR2 is SASEGT in the germline V gene. With 5 bases removed from V and 3 bases from J, the gap between germline ends came to 5 bases. The CDR3 DNA reads TGTGCCAGCAGTCCCTTCTACAATGAGCAGTTCTTC. Translation gives CASSPFYNEQFF.

In its sample, this clone was seen once. The gene calls are TRBV19 and TRBJ1-2; 7 nucleotides align to TRBD1. Trimming at V came to 3 bases and at J to 4 bases, leaving 11 bases not matched to a gene. The germline gives CDR1 LNHDA, CDR2 SQIVND (reference sequence). The length of the CDR3 is 16 residues. Here the CDR3 DNA reads TGTGCCAGTAGTATGTCGGAGGGGGCAAGGCCCTATGGCTACACCTTC. It specifies CASSMSEGARPYGYTF.

The chain couples TRBV7-2 to TRBJ2-7; no reliable D call. Between the trimmed V and J ends, which lost 8 bases and 1 base, there was a span of 15 bases. CDR1 and CDR2 from the germline V gene are SGHTA and FQGNSA. The CDR3 length is 14 residues. CDR3 in DNA: TGTGCCAGCGGCCCCCCGCCGGCATCCTACGAGCAGTACTTC. Its translation: CASGPPPASYEQYF.

V usage is TRBV7-9 and J usage is TRBJ2-7; the match to TRBD2 covers 7 bases. Germline assignment: CDR1 SEHNR and CDR2 FQNEAQ (reference sequence). The CDR3 covers 15 residues. The V and J ends lost 5 bases and 9 bases, in that order; junction bases with no gene match: 16. The CDR3 DNA follows: TGTGCCAGCAGCCCGAGCGGGAAACGGGAATGGTGGCAGTACTTC. Amino acid sequence: CASSPSGKREWWQYF.

The chain combines TRBV5-1 with TRBJ2-5; the D is unclear. Trimming removed 7 bases from V and 2 bases from J, with 18 bases in between. Germline loops: CDR1 SGHRS, CDR2 YFSETQ. This CDR3 comprises 15 residues. In DNA form, the CDR3 reads TGCGCCAGCGGGGAAGGGTCTAGAGGTCAAGAGACCCAGTACTTC. This translates into CASGEGSRGQETQYF. The variable domain in full, with the rest retrieved from reference TRBV5-1 and TRBJ2-5, is KAGVTQTPRYLIKTRGQQVTLSCSPISGHRSVSWYQQTPGQGLQFLFEYFSETQRNKGNFPGRFSGRQFSNSRSEMNVSTLELGDSALYLCASGEGSRGQETQYFGPGTRLLVL.

The genes are TRBV9 and TRBJ2-2, with 13 bases fitting TRBD2. Trimming took 0 bases from V and 5 from J; bases not matched to a gene: 1. The CDR3 contains 16 residues. From germline, CDR1 is SGDLS and CDR2 YYNGEE. DNA of the CDR3: TGTGCCAGCAGCGTAGTACTAGCGGGAGGGACCGGGGAGCTGTTTTTT. Protein sequence: CASSVVLAGGTGELFF.

The chain couples TRBV7-9 to TRBJ2-3; unclear D gene. The V end lost 5 bases, the J end lost 6 bases, and 9 bases lay between the germline ends. The CDR3 runs to 12 residues. The germline CDR1 and CDR2 sequences are SEHNR and FQNEAQ (reference sequence). CDR3 DNA sequence: TGTGCCAGCAGCCCAGATTCGGATACGCAGTATTTT. Amino acids: CASSPDSDTQYF.

This clone showed up just a few times. The rearrangement links TRBV28 to TRBJ1-4; 9 bases agree with TRBD1. The length of the CDR3 is 14 residues. Germline V gene sequence: CDR1 MDHEN, CDR2 SYDVKM. Trimming at V came to 4 bases and at J to 6 bases, leaving 3 bases not matched to a gene. The CDR3 coding sequence is TGTGCCAGCAGTTCCCGGGACAGGGATGAAAAACTGTTTTTT. This codes for CASSSRDRDEKLFF.